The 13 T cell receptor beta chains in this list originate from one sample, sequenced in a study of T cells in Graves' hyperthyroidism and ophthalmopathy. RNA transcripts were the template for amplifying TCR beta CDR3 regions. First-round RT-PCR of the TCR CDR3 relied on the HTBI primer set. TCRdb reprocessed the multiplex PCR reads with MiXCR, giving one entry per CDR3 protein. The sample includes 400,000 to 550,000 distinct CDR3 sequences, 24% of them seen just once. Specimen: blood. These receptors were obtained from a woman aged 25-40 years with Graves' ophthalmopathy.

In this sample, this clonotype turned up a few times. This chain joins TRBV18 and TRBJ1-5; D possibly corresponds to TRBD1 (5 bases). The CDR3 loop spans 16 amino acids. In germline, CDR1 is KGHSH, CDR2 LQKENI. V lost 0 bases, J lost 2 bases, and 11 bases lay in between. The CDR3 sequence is CASSPPEGGGNQPQHF. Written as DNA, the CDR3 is TGTGCCAGCTCACCACCGGAGGGAGGGGGCAATCAGCCCCAGCATTTT. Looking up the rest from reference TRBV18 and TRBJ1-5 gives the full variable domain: NAGVMQNPRHLVRRRGQEARLRCSPMKGHSHVYWYRQLPEEGLKFMVYLQKENIIDESGMPKERFSAEFPKEGPSILRIQQVVRGDSAAYFCASSPPEGGGNQPQHFGDGTRLSIL.

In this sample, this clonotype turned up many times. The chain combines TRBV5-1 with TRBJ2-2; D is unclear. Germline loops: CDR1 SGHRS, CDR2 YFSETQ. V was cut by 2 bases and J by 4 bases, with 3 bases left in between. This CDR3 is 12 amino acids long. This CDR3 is CASSFSTGELFF. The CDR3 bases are TGCGCCAGCAGCTTTAGCACCGGGGAGCTGTTTTTT.

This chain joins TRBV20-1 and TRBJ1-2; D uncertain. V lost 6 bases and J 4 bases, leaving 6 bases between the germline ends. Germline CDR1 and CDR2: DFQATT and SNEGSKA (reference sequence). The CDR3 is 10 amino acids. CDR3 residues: CSATTYGYTF. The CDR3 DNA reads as TGCAGTGCCACAACCTATGGCTACACCTTC.

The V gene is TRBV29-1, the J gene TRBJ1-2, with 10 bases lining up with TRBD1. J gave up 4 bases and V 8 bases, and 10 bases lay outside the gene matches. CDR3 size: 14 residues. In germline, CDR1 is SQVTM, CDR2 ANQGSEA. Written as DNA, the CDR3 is TGCAGCTCCGGGACAGGGGACAATCCCTATGGCTACACCTTC. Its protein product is CSSGTGDNPYGYTF.

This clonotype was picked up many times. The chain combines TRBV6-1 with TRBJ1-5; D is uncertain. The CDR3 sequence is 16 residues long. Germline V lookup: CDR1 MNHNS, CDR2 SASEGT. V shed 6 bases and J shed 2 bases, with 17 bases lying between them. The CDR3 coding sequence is TGTGCCAGCAGGGAGACCGAAACACCTGGCAATCAGCCCCAGCATTTT. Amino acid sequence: CASRETETPGNQPQHF.

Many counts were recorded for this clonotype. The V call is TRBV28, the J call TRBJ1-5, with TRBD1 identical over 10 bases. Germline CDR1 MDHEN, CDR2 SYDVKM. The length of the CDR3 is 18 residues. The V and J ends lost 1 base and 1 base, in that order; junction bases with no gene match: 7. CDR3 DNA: TGTGCCAGCAGTTTATCTTCCCGGACAGGGGGAAGCAATCAGCCCCAGCATTTT. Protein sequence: CASSLSSRTGGSNQPQHF.

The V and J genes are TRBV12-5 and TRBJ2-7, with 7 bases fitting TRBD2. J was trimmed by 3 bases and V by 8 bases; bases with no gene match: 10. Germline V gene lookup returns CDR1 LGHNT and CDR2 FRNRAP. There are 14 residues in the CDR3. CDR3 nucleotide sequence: TGTGCTAGTAGCCTAGCGGCGCGGGTCTACGAGCAGTACTTC. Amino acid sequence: CASSLAARVYEQYF.

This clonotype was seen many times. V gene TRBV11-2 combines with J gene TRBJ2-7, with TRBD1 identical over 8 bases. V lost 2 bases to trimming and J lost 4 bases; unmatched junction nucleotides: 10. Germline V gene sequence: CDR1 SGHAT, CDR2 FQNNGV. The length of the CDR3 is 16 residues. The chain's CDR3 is CASSLLATGGTYEQYF. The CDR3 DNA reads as TGTGCCAGCAGCTTATTGGCTACAGGGGGTACTTACGAGCAGTACTTC.

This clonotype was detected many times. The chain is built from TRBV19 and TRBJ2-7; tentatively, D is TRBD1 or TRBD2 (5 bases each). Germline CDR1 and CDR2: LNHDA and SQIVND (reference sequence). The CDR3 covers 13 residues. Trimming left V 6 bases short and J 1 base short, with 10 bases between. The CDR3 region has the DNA TGTGCCAGTAGGCCGGGACCGTCCTACGAGCAGTACTTC. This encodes CASRPGPSYEQYF.

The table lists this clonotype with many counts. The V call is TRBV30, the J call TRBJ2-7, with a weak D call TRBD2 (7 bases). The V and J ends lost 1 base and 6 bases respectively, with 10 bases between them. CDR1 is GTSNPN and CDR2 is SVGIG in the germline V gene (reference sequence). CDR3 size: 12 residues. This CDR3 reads CAWSGGGPEQYF. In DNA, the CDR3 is TGTGCCTGGAGTGGGGGGGGGCCCGAGCAGTACTTC.

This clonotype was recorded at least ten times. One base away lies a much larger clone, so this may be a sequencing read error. The CDR3: CASRLGQAKYKQYF. The CDR3 DNA follows: TGCGCCAGCAGGCTTGGACAGGCGAAATACAAGCAGTACTTC. V gene TRBV5-1 combines with J gene TRBJ2-7, with 7 bases fitting TRBD1. V shed 5 bases and J 8 bases; nucleotides not matched to a gene: 13. Germline values: CDR1 SGHRS, CDR2 YFSETQ. The CDR3 extends over 14 amino acids.

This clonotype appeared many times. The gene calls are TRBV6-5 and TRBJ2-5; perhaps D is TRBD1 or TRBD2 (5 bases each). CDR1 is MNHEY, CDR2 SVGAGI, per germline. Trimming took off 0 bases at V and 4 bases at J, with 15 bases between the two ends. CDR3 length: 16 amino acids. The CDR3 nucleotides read TGTGCCAGCAGTTACTCGAGAGGGCAGGGCGGAGAGACCCAGTACTTC. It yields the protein CASSYSRGQGGETQYF.

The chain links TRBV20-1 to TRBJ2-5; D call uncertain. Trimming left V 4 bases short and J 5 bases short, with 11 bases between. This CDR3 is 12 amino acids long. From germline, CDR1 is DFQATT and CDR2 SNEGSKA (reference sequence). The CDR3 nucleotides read TGCAGTGCTACGCCTAGTGAGGAGACCCAGTACTTC. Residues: CSATPSEETQYF.